Here is one T cell receptor (beta chain) with its context. Each participant's cohort was designated according to participant-reported clinical history. TCRdb's table, derived via immunoSEQ multiplex PCR, lists solely in-frame clones and lacks some. The sample gives 250,000 to 300,000 clones, 89% of which show up once; about 1.7% is in the top ten. With 5 bases clipped from V and 0 bases from J, the junction kept 5 bases outside the gene matches. From germline, CDR1 is SGHTA and CDR2 FQGNSA. The CDR3 consists of 15 residues. This sample stems from a study of blood T cell repertoires in COVID-19. Study-wide background: T cells, B-cell-depleted T cells, or PBMCs supplied cDNA or gDNA.

V is TRBV7-2 and J is TRBJ1-1; 8 positions agree with TRBD1. The specimen was PBMCs or T cells enriched from blood (not recorded which). This TCR was sampled from a woman in her thirties or forties who had recovered from COVID-19. For the CDR3, the DNA is TGTGCCAGCAGCCCAACGGACAGGGTGAACACTGAAGCTTTCTTT. Translated, it gives CASSPTDRVNTEAFF.